This T cell receptor beta chain emerged from a study of vaccination and CD4 T cells after COVID-19. Cultured CD4+ T cell DNA underwent sequencing with the Oncomine TCR Beta short-read assay. MiXCR, run by TCRdb on the PCR reads, gives a single entry per CDR3 protein. In the table there are thousands of distinct CDR3 sequences, roughly three fifths of which are singletons. A word on this clonotype: The antigen remains undetermined.

Trimming cost V 0 bases and J 11 bases, with 16 bases left between them. Germline V gives CDR1 GTSNPN, CDR2 SVGIG (reference sequence). The CDR3 contains 13 residues. Treatment indicated: roughly 11-day PBMC culture with coronavirus spike peptide pools or control peptides (ViraFEST assay). The ViraFEST method relied on peptide pools to expand antigen-specific T cells, followed by TCR sequencing. Per-well cultures of two million PBMCs received roughly 9.8 IU/ml IL-2 and about 10 ug/ml peptide pools. The chain uses TRBV30 and TRBJ1-1, with D unresolved. The sequence came from a human donor with COVID-19. This specimen was cultured CD4+ T cells from blood, taken after SARS-CoV-2 vaccination. CDR3 nucleotides: TGTGCCTGGAGTGTGATTCAACTAGGTGAGGCTTTCTTT. It translates to CAWSVIQLGEAFF.